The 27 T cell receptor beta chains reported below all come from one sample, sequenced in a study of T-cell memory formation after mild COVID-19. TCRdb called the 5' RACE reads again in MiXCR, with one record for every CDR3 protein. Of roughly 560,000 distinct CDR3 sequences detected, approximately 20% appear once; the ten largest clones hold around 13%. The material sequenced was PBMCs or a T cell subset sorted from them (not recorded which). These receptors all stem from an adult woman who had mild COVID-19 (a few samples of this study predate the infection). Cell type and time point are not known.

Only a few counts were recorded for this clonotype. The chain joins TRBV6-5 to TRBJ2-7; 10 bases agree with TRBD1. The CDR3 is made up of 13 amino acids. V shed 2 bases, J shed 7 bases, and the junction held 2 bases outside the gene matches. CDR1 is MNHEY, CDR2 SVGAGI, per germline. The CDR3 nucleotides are TGTGCCAGCAGTTACGACAGGGGGCGGGAGCAGTACTTC. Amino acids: CASSYDRGREQYF.

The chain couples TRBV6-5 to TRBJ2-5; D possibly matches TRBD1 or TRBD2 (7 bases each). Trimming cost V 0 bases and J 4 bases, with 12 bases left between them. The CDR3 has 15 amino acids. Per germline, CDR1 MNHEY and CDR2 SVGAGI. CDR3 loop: CASSYSGRGGETQYF. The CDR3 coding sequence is TGTGCCAGCAGTTACTCCGGCAGGGGGGGAGAGACCCAGTACTTC.

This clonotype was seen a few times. CDR3 region: CSARDLELAGVGDTQYF. The DNA for the CDR3 is TGCAGTGCTAGAGATCTCGAGCTAGCGGGGGTTGGAGATACGCAGTATTTT. This chain uses TRBV20-1 with TRBJ2-3; 10 positions match TRBD2. CDR1 is DFQATT, CDR2 SNEGSKA, per germline (reference sequence). With V trimmed by 0 bases and J by 5 bases, 11 bases remained unmatched. The CDR3 spans 17 residues.

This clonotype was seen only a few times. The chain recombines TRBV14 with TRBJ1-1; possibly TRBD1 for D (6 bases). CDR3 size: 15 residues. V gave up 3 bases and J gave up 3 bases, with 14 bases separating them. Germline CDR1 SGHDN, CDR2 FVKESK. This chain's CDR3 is CASSHPTGRYTEAFF. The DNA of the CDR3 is TGTGCCAGCAGCCACCCGACAGGTCGATACACTGAAGCTTTCTTT.

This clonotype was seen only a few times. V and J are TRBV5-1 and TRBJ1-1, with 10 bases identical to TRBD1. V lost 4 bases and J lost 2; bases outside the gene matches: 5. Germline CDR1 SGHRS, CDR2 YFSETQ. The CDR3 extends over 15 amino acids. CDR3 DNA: TGCGCCAGCAGCAGCCGGGACAGGGGTAACACTGAAGCTTTCTTT. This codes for CASSSRDRGNTEAFF. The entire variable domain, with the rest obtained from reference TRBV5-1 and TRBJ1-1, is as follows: KAGVTQTPRYLIKTRGQQVTLSCSPISGHRSVSWYQQTPGQGLQFLFEYFSETQRNKGNFPGRFSGRQFSNSRSEMNVSTLELGDSALYLCASSSRDRGNTEAFFGQGTRLTVV.

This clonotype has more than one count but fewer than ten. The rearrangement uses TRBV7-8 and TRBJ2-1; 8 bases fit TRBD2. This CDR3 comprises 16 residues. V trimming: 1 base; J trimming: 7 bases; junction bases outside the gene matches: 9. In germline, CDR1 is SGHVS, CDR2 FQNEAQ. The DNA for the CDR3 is TGTGCCAGCAGCTTAGAGCCTAGCGGGCATACTAATGAGCAGTTCTTC. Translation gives CASSLEPSGHTNEQFF.

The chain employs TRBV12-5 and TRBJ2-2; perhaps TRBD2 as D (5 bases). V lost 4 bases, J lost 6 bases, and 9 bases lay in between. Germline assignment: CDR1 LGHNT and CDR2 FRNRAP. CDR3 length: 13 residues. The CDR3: CASGSSGAGELFF. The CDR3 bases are TGTGCTAGTGGTTCGTCCGGGGCCGGGGAGCTGTTTTTT.

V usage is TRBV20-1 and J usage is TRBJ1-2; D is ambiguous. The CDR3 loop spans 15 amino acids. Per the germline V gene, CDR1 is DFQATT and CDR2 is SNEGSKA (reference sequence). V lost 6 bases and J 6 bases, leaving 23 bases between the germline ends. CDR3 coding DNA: TGCAGTGCACGACCCCCTCGAGCGGGGTTAGATGGCTACACCTTC. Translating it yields CSARPPRAGLDGYTF.

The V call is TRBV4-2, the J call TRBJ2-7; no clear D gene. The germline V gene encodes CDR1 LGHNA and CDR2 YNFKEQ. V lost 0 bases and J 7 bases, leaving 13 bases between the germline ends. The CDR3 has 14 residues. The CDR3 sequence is CASSQDTQSWEQYF. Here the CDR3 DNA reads TGTGCCAGCAGCCAAGATACGCAGTCCTGGGAGCAGTACTTC.

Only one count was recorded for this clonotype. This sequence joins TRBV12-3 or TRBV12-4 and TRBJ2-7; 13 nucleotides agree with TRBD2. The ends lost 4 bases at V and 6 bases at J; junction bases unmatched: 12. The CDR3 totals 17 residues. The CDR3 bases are TGTGCCAGCAGTTCGAATCCTACTAGCGGGAGGGATCGCGAGCAGTACTTC. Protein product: CASSSNPTSGRDREQYF.

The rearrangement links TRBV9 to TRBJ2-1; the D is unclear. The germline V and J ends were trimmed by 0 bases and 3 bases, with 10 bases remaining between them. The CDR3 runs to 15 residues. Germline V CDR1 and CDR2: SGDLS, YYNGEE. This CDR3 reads CASSVVETSYNEQFF. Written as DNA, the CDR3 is TGTGCCAGCAGCGTAGTTGAGACCAGCTACAATGAGCAGTTCTTC.

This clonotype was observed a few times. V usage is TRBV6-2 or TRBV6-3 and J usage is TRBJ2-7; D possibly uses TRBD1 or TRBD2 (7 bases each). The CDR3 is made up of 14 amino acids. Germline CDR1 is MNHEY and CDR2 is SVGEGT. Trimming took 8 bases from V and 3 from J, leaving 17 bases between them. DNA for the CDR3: TGTGCCAGCCGCGGGGGACAGAATAACTACGAGCAGTACTTC. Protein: CASRGGQNNYEQYF.

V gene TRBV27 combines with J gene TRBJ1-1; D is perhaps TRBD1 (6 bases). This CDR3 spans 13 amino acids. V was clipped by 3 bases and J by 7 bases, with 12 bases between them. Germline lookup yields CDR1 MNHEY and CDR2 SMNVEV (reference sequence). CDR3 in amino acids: CASSFDRKDEAFF. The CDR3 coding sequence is TGTGCCAGCAGTTTCGACAGGAAAGATGAAGCTTTCTTT.

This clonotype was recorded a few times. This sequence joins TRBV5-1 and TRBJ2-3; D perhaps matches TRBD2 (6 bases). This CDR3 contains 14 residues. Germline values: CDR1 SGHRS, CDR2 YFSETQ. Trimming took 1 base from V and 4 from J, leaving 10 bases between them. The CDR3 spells CASSLPSVPDTQYF. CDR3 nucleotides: TGCGCCAGCAGCTTGCCTAGCGTCCCAGATACGCAGTATTTT.

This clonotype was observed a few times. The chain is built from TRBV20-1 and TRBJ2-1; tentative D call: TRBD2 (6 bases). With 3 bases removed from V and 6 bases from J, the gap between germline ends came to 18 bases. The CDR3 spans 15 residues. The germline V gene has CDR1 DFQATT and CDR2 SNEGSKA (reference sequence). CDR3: CSASLVRDWTNEQFF. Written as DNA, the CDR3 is TGCAGTGCTAGTTTGGTCCGGGACTGGACCAATGAGCAGTTCTTC.

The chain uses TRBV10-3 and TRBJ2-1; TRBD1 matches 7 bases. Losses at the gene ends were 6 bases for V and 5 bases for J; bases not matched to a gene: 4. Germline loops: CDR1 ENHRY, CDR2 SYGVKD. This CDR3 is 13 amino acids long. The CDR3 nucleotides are TGTGCCATCAGGCCGCAGGGGGACAATGAGCAGTTCTTC. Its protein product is CAIRPQGDNEQFF.

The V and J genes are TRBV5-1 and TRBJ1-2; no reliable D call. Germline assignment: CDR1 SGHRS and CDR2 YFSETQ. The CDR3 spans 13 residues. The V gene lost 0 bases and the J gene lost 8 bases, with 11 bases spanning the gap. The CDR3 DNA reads TGCGCCAGCAGCTTGGTGGGAGAGGAGGGCTACACCTTC. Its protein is CASSLVGEEGYTF.

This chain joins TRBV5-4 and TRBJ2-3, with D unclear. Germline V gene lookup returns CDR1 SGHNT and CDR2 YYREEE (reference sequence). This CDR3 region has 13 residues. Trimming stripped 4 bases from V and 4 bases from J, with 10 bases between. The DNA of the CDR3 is TGTGCCAGCAGCGCCACCCAGGCAGATACGCAGTATTTT. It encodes CASSATQADTQYF.

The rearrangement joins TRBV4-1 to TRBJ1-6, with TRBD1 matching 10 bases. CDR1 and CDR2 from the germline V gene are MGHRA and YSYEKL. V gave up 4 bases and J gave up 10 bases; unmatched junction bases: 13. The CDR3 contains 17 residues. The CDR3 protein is CASSLVTGTGVRSPLHF. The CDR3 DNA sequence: TGCGCCAGCAGCCTCGTTACGGGGACAGGGGTTCGGTCACCCCTCCACTTT.

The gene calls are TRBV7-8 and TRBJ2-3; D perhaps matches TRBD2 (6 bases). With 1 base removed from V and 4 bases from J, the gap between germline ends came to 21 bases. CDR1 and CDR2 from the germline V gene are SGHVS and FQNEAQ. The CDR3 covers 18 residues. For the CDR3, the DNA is TGTGCCAGCAGCTTAGTCGGAATGGAGCTAGCGACTGCAGATACGCAGTATTTT. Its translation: CASSLVGMELATADTQYF.

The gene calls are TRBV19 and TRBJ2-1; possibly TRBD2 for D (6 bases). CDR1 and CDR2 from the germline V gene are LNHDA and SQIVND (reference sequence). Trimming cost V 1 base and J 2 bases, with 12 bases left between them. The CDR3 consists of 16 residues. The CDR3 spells CASSIGTGDPYNEQFF. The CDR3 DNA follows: TGTGCCAGTAGTATAGGAACGGGGGACCCCTACAATGAGCAGTTCTTC.

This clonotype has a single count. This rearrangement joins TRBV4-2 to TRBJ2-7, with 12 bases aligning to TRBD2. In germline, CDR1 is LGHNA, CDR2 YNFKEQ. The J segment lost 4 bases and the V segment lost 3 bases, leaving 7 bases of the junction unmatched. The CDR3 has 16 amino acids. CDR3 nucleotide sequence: TGTGCCAGCAGCCATCTACTAGCGGGGGGCGGGTACGAGCAGTACTTC. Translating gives CASSHLLAGGGYEQYF.

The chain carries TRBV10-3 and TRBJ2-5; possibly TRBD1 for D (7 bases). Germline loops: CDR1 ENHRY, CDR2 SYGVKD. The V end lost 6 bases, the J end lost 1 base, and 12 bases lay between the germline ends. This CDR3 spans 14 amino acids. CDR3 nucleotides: TGTGCCATCAGCCCCCAGGGGGGCCAAGAGACCCAGTACTTC. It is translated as CAISPQGGQETQYF.

CDR3 coding DNA: TGCGCCAGCAGCCAAGAAAACCCAGGGGGCTTCTATGGCTACACCTTC. Translating it yields CASSQENPGGFYGYTF. The chain links TRBV4-1 to TRBJ1-2; TRBD1 agrees at 8 bases. V lost 0 bases to trimming and J lost 4 bases; unmatched junction nucleotides: 7. This CDR3 contains 16 residues. The germline CDR1 and CDR2 sequences are MGHRA and YSYEKL.

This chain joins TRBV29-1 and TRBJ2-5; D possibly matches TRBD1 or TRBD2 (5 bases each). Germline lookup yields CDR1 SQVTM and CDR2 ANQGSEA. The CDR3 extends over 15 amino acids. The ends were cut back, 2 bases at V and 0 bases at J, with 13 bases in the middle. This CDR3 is CSVEYGTTYQETQYF. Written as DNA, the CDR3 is TGCAGCGTTGAATACGGGACCACGTACCAAGAGACCCAGTACTTC.

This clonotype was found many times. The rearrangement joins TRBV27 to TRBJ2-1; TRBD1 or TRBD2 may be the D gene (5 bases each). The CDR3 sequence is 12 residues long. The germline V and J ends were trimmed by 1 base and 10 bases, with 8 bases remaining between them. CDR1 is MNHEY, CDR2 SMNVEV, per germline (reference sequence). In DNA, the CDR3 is TGTGCCAGCAGTTTATTCGGGGACGAGCAGTTCTTC. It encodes CASSLFGDEQFF.

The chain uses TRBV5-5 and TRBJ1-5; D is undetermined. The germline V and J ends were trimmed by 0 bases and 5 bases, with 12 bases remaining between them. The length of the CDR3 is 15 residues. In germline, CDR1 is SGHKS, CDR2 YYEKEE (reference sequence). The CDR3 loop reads CASSLDPVGDQPQHF. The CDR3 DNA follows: TGTGCCAGCAGCTTGGATCCAGTCGGCGATCAGCCCCAGCATTTT.